This T cell receptor (beta chain) comes out of a study of T cell responses to AZD1222 COVID-19 vaccine. Findings and caveats of the study: Baseline serostatus was positive in only 5 to 7 AZD1222 recipients.

Turning to this clone: Its antigen is as yet unknown.

Profiled with immunoSEQ multiplex PCR; TCRdb holds only in-frame clones, not every one. The sample yields about 120,000 clones, roughly 93% seen once. Second-dose recipients at about 4 or about 12 weeks were treated as one pooled group. V lost 2 bases to trimming and J lost 5 bases, with 8 bases between them. CDR3 length: 13 residues. CDR1 is SGHTA and CDR2 is FQGTGA in the germline V gene. This specimen consisted of peripheral blood, obtained 28 days after the second AZD1222 dose. This clonotype was sampled from an adult who received the AZD1222 COVID-19 vaccine. V usage is TRBV7-3 and J usage is TRBJ2-3; D gene unclear. The CDR3 region is CASSLFSQDTQYF. CDR3 sequence (DNA): TGTGCCAGCAGCTTATTTTCGCAAGATACGCAGTATTTT.